Sequencing of this TCR beta chain was carried out in a study of blood T cell repertoires in COVID-19. In the study overall: PBMCs, B-cell-depleted T cells, or T cells were the source of the cDNA or gDNA that made up the material.

With regard to this clone: The junction differs from germline at one of its ends, possibly a read error.

The study recruited people aged 18 to 89 years across more than 20 US areas. Cohort 3 recovered donors had two negative PCRs, clearance, or symptom resolution. The CDR3 is made up of 14 amino acids. Per germline, CDR1 SGHKS and CDR2 YYEKEE (reference sequence). Libraries were prepared by immunoSEQ multiplex PCR; TCRdb keeps only in-frame clonotypes and omits some of them. The table records fewer than 400,000 clones, around 86% of them present only once. The TCR originated in a man aged 60 to 69 who had recovered from COVID-19. The sequenced sample consisted of PBMCs or T cells enriched from blood (not recorded which). The chain employs TRBV5-5 and TRBJ1-2; perhaps TRBD1 as D (6 bases). Here the CDR3 reads CASRLGGDSYRYTF. Written as DNA, the CDR3 is TGTGCCAGCAGACTTGGGGGCGATAGCTATCGCTACACCTTC.